A selection of T cell receptor beta chains follows, all from one sample in a study of blood T cell repertoires in COVID-19. Method: immunoSEQ multiplex PCR; TCRdb's copy keeps in-frame clones and lacks some. The sample lists about 200,000 clones; 82% were seen once. Sequencing was carried out using PBMCs or T cells enriched from blood (not recorded which). The receptors were gathered from a woman aged 60-75 years with acute COVID-19. Each CDR3 is given with its conserved first and last residue. D genes are given only for firm matches. Size is omitted from some rows. Given values are once, few, many or a class for expanded clones.

V	D	J	size	CDR3	DNA
TRBV6-5	TRBD2	TRBJ2-1	-	CASSYVGLAGGNEQFF	TGTGCCAGCAGTTACGTAGGACTAGCGGGAGGAAATGAGCAGTTCTTC
TRBV29-1	-	TRBJ2-3	-	CSVEGQSTDTQYF	TGCAGCGTTGAAGGGCAGAGCACAGATACGCAGTATTTT
TRBV7-9	TRBD1	TRBJ2-7	-	CASSIDWTGGLPYEQYF	TGTGCCAGCAGCATAGACTGGACAGGGGGCTTGCCCTACGAGCAGTACTTC
TRBV29-1	TRBD2	TRBJ2-1	-	CSVGAGEASEQFF	TGCAGCGTTGGAGCGGGAGAGGCGAGTGAGCAGTTCTTC
TRBV19	-	TRBJ2-3	-	CASQMISGTQYF	TGTGCCAGCCAAATGATCTCCGGTACGCAGTATTTT
TRBV3-1/TRBV3-2	TRBD2	TRBJ2-5	once	CASSPGLAGGEETQYF	TGTGCCAGCAGCCCGGGGCTAGCGGGGGGGGAAGAGACCCAGTACTTC
TRBV7-9	-	TRBJ2-2	-	CASSLAIDSRPGELFF	TGTGCCAGCAGCTTAGCGATTGACTCCCGGCCCGGGGAGCTGTTTTTT
TRBV3-1/TRBV3-2	TRBD1	TRBJ1-2	-	CASRKGQGSGYTF	TGTGCCAGCAGAAAAGGACAGGGCAGTGGCTACACCTTC
TRBV19	TRBD1	TRBJ1-2	-	CASSGTGGAGGYTF	TGTGCCAGTAGTGGGACAGGGGGCGCCGGTGGCTACACCTTC
TRBV5-1	TRBD1	TRBJ2-1	-	CASSSHFTGGIKNEQFF	TGCGCCAGCAGCTCCCACTTCACAGGGGGCATTAAAAATGAGCAGTTCTTC
TRBV5-1	TRBD2	TRBJ2-7	few	CASSYRTSGSEQYF	TGCGCCAGCAGCTATCGGACTAGCGGGAGCGAGCAGTACTTC
TRBV19	-	TRBJ2-3	once	CASSIGAGLTDTQYF	TGTGCCAGTAGTATTGGGGCAGGGCTAACAGATACGCAGTATTTT
TRBV20-1	TRBD2	TRBJ2-5	-	CSASPTLTSREETQYF	TGCAGTGCTAGTCCAACCCTGACTAGCAGGGAAGAGACCCAGTACTTC
TRBV6-1	-	TRBJ1-4	-	CASSELQTLTGGKLFF	TGTGCCAGCAGTGAATTACAGACCCTAACGGGGGGAAAACTGTTTTTT
TRBV29-1	TRBD1	TRBJ1-2	-	CSDDRRGKEYGYTF	TGCAGCGATGACCGCAGGGGGAAGGAGTATGGCTACACCTTC
TRBV4-3	-	TRBJ1-6	-	CASSQGRQLNSPLHF	TGCGCCAGCAGCCAAGGGAGACAGCTGAATTCACCCCTCCACTTT
TRBV19	-	TRBJ2-5	once	CASSIQETQYF	TGTGCCAGTAGTATTCAGGAGACCCAGTACTTC
TRBV19	-	TRBJ1-2	-	CASSIQYRHGYTF	TGTGCCAGTAGTATCCAGTATCGCCATGGCTACACCTTC
TRBV11-3	TRBD1	TRBJ2-5	-	CASSQQGKETQYF	TGTGCCAGCAGCCAACAGGGGAAAGAGACCCAGTACTTC
TRBV12-3/TRBV12-4	-	TRBJ1-1	once	CASSLGGGEAFF	TGTGCCAGCAGTTTAGGGGGGGGTGAAGCTTTCTTT
TRBV5-1	TRBD2	TRBJ2-1	-	CASSLGRGSNEQFF	TGCGCCAGCAGCCTGGGGCGGGGGTCCAATGAGCAGTTCTTC
TRBV3-1/TRBV3-2	-	TRBJ1-5	-	CASSQVGEQPQHF	TGTGCCAGCAGCCAAGTGGGAGAGCAGCCCCAGCATTTT
TRBV5-1	TRBD1	TRBJ2-5	-	CASSLGQGVGETQYF	TGCGCCAGCAGCTTGGGACAGGGGGTTGGAGAGACCCAGTACTTC
TRBV29-1	-	TRBJ1-4	-	CSVESREGVFF	TGCAGCGTTGAATCGCGTGAGGGGGTGTTTTTT
TRBV10-1	TRBD2	TRBJ2-1	many	CASSGLAGAGSYNEQFF	TGCGCCAGCTCGGGACTAGCGGGAGCCGGCTCCTACAATGAGCAGTTCTTC
TRBV18	TRBD1	TRBJ2-5	-	CASSGQGKETQYF	TGTGCCAGCTCTGGACAGGGAAAAGAGACCCAGTACTTC
TRBV5-4	TRBD1	TRBJ1-2	few	CASSIRQGGGYTF	TGTGCCAGCAGCATACGACAGGGCGGGGGCTACACCTTC
TRBV18	-	TRBJ2-2	-	CASSPANQLFF	TGTGCCAGCTCACCCGCTAATCAGCTGTTTTTT
TRBV3-1/TRBV3-2	-	TRBJ1-2	-	CASSQDGPRGNGYTF	TGTGCCAGCAGCCAAGATGGGCCCCGGGGGAATGGCTACACCTTC
TRBV10-3	-	TRBJ2-4	-	CAISPTVVGKNIQYF	TGTGCCATCAGCCCTACAGTGGTAGGCAAAAACATTCAGTACTTC
TRBV5-6	-	TRBJ2-5	-	CASSSVSRGETQYF	TGTGCCAGCAGCTCCGTGTCGAGGGGGGAGACCCAGTACTTC
TRBV4-2	-	TRBJ2-3	-	CASSQVSDTQYF	TGTGCCAGCAGCCAAGTCTCAGATACGCAGTATTTT
TRBV14	-	TRBJ1-2	-	CASSQVEDSLGGYTF	TGTGCCAGCAGCCAGGTCGAGGACAGCCTGGGAGGCTACACCTTC
TRBV13	-	TRBJ1-3	few	CASSLLTAGNTIYF	TGTGCCAGCAGCTTACTTACAGCTGGAAACACCATATATTTT
TRBV6-5	TRBD1	TRBJ2-5	-	CASGGDRGYQETQYF	TGTGCCAGCGGCGGGGACAGGGGTTATCAAGAGACCCAGTACTTC
TRBV5-6	TRBD2	TRBJ2-7	-	CASSRYPAGDSYEQYF	TGTGCCAGCAGCCGTTACCCCGCGGGAGACTCCTACGAGCAGTACTTC
TRBV7-7	-	TRBJ2-5	few	CASSLYRRGETETQYF	TGTGCCAGCAGCTTATACCGGCGGGGAGAAACAGAGACCCAGTACTTC